The TCR beta chain described here comes from a study of OX40 agonist ivuxolimab in advanced cancers. Study-level background: Patients were roughly 83% male with ages roughly 20 to 85, mean about 60. One patient with hepatocellular carcinoma and two with cutaneous melanoma, three in all, had partial responses. General study points: The mean number of expanded clones was higher in CD8+ T cells than in CD4+.

Prior autoimmune disease or systemic immunosuppression barred patients. The ends were cut back, 1 base at V and 7 bases at J, with 9 bases in the middle. This CDR3 spans 14 amino acids. Germline V gene data show CDR1 as SGHDT and CDR2 as YYEEEE. This clone came up once. What it binds is not known. The assay was immunoSEQ multiplex PCR, and TCRdb's table has in-frame clones only and misses some. The sample includes some 99,000 clones, approximately 93% of them seen just once. This sequence joins TRBV5-6 and TRBJ1-6; D is undetermined. The sequencing here drew on CD4+ or CD8+ T cells sorted from blood, taken in a trial of the OX40 agonist ivuxolimab. This clonotype originated in an adult with an advanced solid tumor such as melanoma, head and neck, liver or kidney cancer. The CDR3 DNA reads as TGTGCCAGCAGCTTGAGGCAGGAAAATTCACCCCTCCACTTT. Translating it yields CASSLRQENSPLHF.